The 18 T cell receptor beta chains reported below all come from one sample, sequenced in a study of blood T cell repertoires in COVID-19 (dated by TCRdb to about 2020). Library construction relied on the immunoSEQ multiplex PCR assay. TCRdb provides this immuneACCESS table in a form limited to in-frame rearrangements. Some clones are lacking; in checked studies, under half of them reflect an unresolved V gene, and why the rest are absent is not known. The sample table holds roughly 140,000 clones, of which over 75% were seen once. The ten largest clones represent over 10% of the sample. Specimen: peripheral blood. The receptors shown here come from a man in his sixties with active or convalescent COVID-19.

This clone has a handful of counts. The chain is built from TRBV29-1 and TRBJ2-1; 8 bases are shared with TRBD2. V lost 6 bases and J lost 4; bases outside the gene matches: 8. The CDR3 contains 14 residues. CDR1 is SQVTM and CDR2 is ANQGSEA in the germline V gene. CDR3 sequence (DNA): TGCAGCGTGCGCCCAACTAGCGGATACAATGAGCAGTTCTTC. The encoded protein is CSVRPTSGYNEQFF.

The gene calls are TRBV10-3 and TRBJ2-2, with 8 bases aligning to TRBD2. The CDR3 is made up of 16 amino acids. The germline V gene has CDR1 ENHRY and CDR2 SYGVKD. V shed 0 bases and J 5 bases; nucleotides not matched to a gene: 5. The CDR3 region is CAISESAGLGTGELFF. DNA of the CDR3: TGTGCCATCAGTGAGTCCGCGGGACTAGGTACCGGGGAGCTGTTTTTT.

The V call is TRBV5-6, the J call TRBJ2-3, with a weak D call TRBD1 (6 bases). V gave up 4 bases and J gave up 0 bases, with 15 bases separating them. The CDR3 spans 16 residues. The germline gives CDR1 SGHDT, CDR2 YYEEEE. This CDR3 is CASSSQTGASTDTQYF. CDR3 coding DNA: TGTGCCAGCAGCAGCCAGACAGGTGCCAGCACAGATACGCAGTATTTT. Filled out from reference TRBV5-6 and TRBJ2-3, the complete variable domain reads DAGVTQSPTHLIKTRGQQVTLRCSPKSGHDTVSWYQQALGQGPQFIFQYYEEEERQRGNFPDRFSGHQFPNYSSELNVNALLLGDSALYLCASSSQTGASTDTQYFGPGTRLTVL.

The chain uses TRBV5-4 and TRBJ1-1; D might be TRBD1 (6 bases). Looked up from germline, CDR1 is SGHNT and CDR2 is YYREEE (reference sequence). Trimming took 4 bases from V and 4 from J, leaving 17 bases between them. The CDR3 covers 15 residues. In nucleotides, the CDR3 is TGTGCCAGCAGCCCACCGACAGGAATCCGCACTGAAGCTTTCTTT. Amino acids: CASSPPTGIRTEAFF.

The chain carries TRBV28 and TRBJ2-5; tentative D call: TRBD2 (6 bases). The CDR3 consists of 16 residues. The V and J ends lost 0 bases and 3 bases respectively, with 14 bases between them. Germline lookup yields CDR1 MDHEN and CDR2 SYDVKM. The CDR3 DNA reads TGTGCCAGCAGTTTATGGGAGGGGACCCTAAAAGAGACCCAGTACTTC. This codes for CASSLWEGTLKETQYF.

The rearrangement uses TRBV28 and TRBJ1-2, with D perhaps matching TRBD1 (5 bases). The CDR3 loop spans 14 amino acids. Per the germline V gene, CDR1 is MDHEN and CDR2 is SYDVKM. Trimming took 2 bases from V and 6 from J, leaving 13 bases between them. For the CDR3, the DNA is TGTGCCAGCAGTTTAAGCGCAGGGCGGAATGGCTACACCTTC. Protein sequence: CASSLSAGRNGYTF.

This clone has only one observation. This chain links TRBV6-5 with TRBJ2-5; D is unclear. The V end lost 8 bases, the J end lost 2 bases, and 12 bases lay between the germline ends. This CDR3 has 13 residues. Germline-derived CDR1 and CDR2 are MNHEY and SVGAGI. CDR3 in DNA: TGTGCCAGCGAGAGCCGCTTACAAGAGACCCAGTACTTC. Protein product: CASESRLQETQYF.

Here the CDR3 reads CASSLGWAGVTGETQYF. The CDR3 bases are TGCGCCAGCAGCTTGGGATGGGCGGGAGTTACCGGGGAGACCCAGTACTTC. The chain has TRBV5-1 and TRBJ2-5; 7 bases line up with TRBD2. With 0 bases clipped from V and 5 bases from J, the junction kept 13 bases outside the gene matches. There are 17 residues in the CDR3. Germline V CDR1 and CDR2: SGHRS, YFSETQ.

For the CDR3, the DNA is TGTGCCAGTAGTCCCGGGGAGTGGTACCAAGAGACCCAGTACTTC. Protein sequence: CASSPGEWYQETQYF. This sequence joins TRBV19 and TRBJ2-5; D might be TRBD2 (5 bases). The V gene lost 5 bases and the J gene lost 0 bases, with 13 bases spanning the gap. Germline CDR1 and CDR2: LNHDA and SQIVND (reference sequence). The CDR3 has 15 amino acids.

The rearrangement uses TRBV2 and TRBJ1-4; D may be TRBD1 (6 bases). V lost 6 bases to trimming and J lost 2 bases, with 10 bases between them. The CDR3 extends over 14 amino acids. Germline-derived CDR1 and CDR2 are SNHLY and FYNNEI. The CDR3 coding sequence is TGTGCCAGCAGCAACAGGGCCACTAATGAAAAACTGTTTTTT. Encoded protein: CASSNRATNEKLFF. Supplemented by reference TRBV2 and TRBJ1-4, the full variable domain reads EPEVTQTPSHQVTQMGQEVILRCVPISNHLYFYWYRQILGQKVEFLVSFYNNEISEKSEIFDDQFSVERPDGSNFTLKIRSTKLEDSAMYFCASSNRATNEKLFFGSGTQLSVL.

J is TRBJ2-1 and V is TRBV7-2; 7 bases are shared with TRBD2. CDR1 and CDR2 (germline): SGHTA, FQGNSA. The CDR3 spans 15 residues. V shed 5 bases, J shed 3 bases, and the junction held 7 bases outside the gene matches. The CDR3 loop reads CASSPGGSVYNEQFF. CDR3 bases: TGTGCCAGCAGCCCCGGCGGGAGCGTCTACAATGAGCAGTTCTTC.

V gene TRBV18 combines with J gene TRBJ2-7; TRBD2 matches 8 bases. The germline V gene has CDR1 KGHSH and CDR2 LQKENI. The CDR3 covers 15 residues. V lost 2 bases to trimming and J lost 3 bases; unmatched junction nucleotides: 6. The CDR3 sequence: CASSPRAGDFYEQYF. DNA for the CDR3: TGTGCCAGCTCACCAAGAGCGGGAGATTTCTACGAGCAGTACTTC.

This chain links TRBV5-5 with TRBJ1-3; the match to TRBD1 covers 7 bases. V shed 2 bases and J 2 bases; nucleotides not matched to a gene: 1. Germline assignment: CDR1 SGHKS and CDR2 YYEKEE (reference sequence). The length of the CDR3 is 14 residues. The CDR3 nucleotides read TGTGCCAGCAGCTTTCAGGGGGCTGGAAACACCATATATTTT. It codes for CASSFQGAGNTIYF.

This clone was seen a single time. The CDR3 sequence: CSGRTGGSASAQETQYF. In DNA form, the CDR3 reads TGCAGCGGTCGGACAGGGGGCTCGGCTAGCGCACAAGAGACCCAGTACTTC. The chain combines TRBV29-1 with TRBJ2-5; the match to TRBD1 covers 11 bases. CDR1 and CDR2 (germline): SQVTM, ANQGSEA. V lost 7 bases to trimming and J lost 2 bases; unmatched junction nucleotides: 15. The CDR3 totals 17 residues.

This chain uses TRBV21-1 with TRBJ2-6; whether TRBD1, the table's D call, matches the DNA was not checked. TRBV21-1 is assigned pseudogene status. CDR3 length: 15 amino acids. CDR3 protein: CASSSGPPGANVLTF. CDR3 nucleotides: TGTGCCAGCAGTTCAGGGCCCCCTGGGGCCAACGTCCTGACTTTC.

The chain carries TRBV27 and TRBJ1-2; D not resolved. This CDR3 is built from 16 residues. Trimming took 4 bases from V and 2 from J, leaving 17 bases between them. CDR1 and CDR2 (germline): MNHEY, SMNVEV (reference sequence). Here the CDR3 reads CASSSSLGTGNYGYTF. The CDR3 bases are TGTGCCAGCAGTTCTTCTCTGGGCACGGGGAACTATGGCTACACCTTC.

With respect to this clone: Other DNA variants within this sample encode the same CDR3. V is TRBV28 and J is TRBJ2-7, with 7 bases matching TRBD1. The V and J ends lost 5 bases and 2 bases, in that order; junction bases with no gene match: 3. The CDR3 is 13 amino acids. The germline V gene has CDR1 MDHEN and CDR2 SYDVKM. The DNA of the CDR3 is TGTGCCAGCAGTAGACAGGGAACCTACGAGCAGTACTTC. Its translation: CASSRQGTYEQYF.

The V and J genes are TRBV6-5 and TRBJ1-1; weak D call: TRBD1 (5 bases). Deletions cut 6 bases from V and 5 bases from J, with 16 bases between. Germline V gene data show CDR1 as MNHEY and CDR2 as SVGAGI. The CDR3 runs to 14 residues. The CDR3 loop reads CASSSDAEGTEAFF. For the CDR3, the DNA is TGTGCCAGCAGCTCTGACGCGGAGGGGACTGAAGCTTTCTTT.